One TCR beta chain is described in this entry. The antigen remains undetermined. This record comes from a study of blood T cells in healthy people across ages. Primed by a sample-barcoded 5' primer and a J-beta primer mix, a second PCR proceeded for about 6 to 12 cycles. TCRdb re-derived calls from the 5' RACE reads in MiXCR, one entry per CDR3 protein. The profile covers more than 1.4 million distinct CDR3 sequences, with roughly 40% appearing a single time and roughly 7.9% taken by the ten largest. The CDR3 has 16 amino acids. V was trimmed by 3 bases and J by 4 bases, leaving 18 bases between them. Germline V gene data show CDR1 as KGHSH and CDR2 as LQKENI. Whole-study results and caveats: Higher diversity, along with more naive CD4+ cells, distinguished long-lived donors from aged donors.

This clonotype was sampled from a woman aged 18 to 35 in good health. Sequenced input: blood. The chain is built from TRBV18 and TRBJ1-2, with D possibly TRBD1 on 5 matching bases. The CDR3 bases are TGTGCCAGCTCACCCCTAGAATCCAAGGGACCCTATGGCTACACCTTC. It specifies CASSPLESKGPYGYTF.